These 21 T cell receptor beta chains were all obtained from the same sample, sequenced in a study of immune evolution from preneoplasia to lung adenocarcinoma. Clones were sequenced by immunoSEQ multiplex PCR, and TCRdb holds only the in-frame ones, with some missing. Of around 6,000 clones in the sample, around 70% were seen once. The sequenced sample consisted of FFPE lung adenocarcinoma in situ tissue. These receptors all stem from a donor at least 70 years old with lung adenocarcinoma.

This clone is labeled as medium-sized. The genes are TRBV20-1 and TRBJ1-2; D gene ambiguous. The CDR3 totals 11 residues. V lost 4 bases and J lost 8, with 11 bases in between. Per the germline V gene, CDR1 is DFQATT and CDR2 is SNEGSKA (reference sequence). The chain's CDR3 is CSATDNEGYTF. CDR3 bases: TGCAGTGCTACCGACAATGAGGGCTACACCTTC.

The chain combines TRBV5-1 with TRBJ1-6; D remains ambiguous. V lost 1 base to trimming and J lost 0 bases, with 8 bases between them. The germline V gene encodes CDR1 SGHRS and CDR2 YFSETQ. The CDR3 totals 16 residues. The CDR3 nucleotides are TGCGCCAGCAGCTTGTCGCCGGGCTCCTATAATTCACCCCTCCACTTT. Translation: CASSLSPGSYNSPLHF.

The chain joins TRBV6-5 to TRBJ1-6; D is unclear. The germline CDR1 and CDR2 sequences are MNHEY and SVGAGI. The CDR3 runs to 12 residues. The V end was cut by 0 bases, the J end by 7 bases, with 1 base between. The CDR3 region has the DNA TGTGCCAGCAGTTACTCGAATTCACCCCTCCACTTT. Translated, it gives CASSYSNSPLHF.

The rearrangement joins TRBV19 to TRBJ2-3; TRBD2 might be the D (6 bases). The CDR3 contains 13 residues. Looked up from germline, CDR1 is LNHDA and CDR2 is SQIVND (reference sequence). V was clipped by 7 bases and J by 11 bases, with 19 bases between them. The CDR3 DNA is TGTGCCAGTAAAACCGGACCCGCGGAGGGGCAGTATTTT. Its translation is CASKTGPAEGQYF.

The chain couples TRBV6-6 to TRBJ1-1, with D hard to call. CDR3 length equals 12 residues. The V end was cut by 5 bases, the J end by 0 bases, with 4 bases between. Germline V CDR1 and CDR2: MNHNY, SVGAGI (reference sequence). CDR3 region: CASSAVNTEAFF. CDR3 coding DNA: TGTGCCAGCAGTGCCGTGAACACTGAAGCTTTCTTT.

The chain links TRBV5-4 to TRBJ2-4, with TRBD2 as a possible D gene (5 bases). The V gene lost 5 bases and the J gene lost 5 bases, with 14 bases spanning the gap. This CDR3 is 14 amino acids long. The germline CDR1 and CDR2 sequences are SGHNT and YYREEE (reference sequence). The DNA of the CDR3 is TGTGCCAGCAGTTACCGGTGGGGAGAAAACATTCAGTACTTC. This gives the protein CASSYRWGENIQYF.

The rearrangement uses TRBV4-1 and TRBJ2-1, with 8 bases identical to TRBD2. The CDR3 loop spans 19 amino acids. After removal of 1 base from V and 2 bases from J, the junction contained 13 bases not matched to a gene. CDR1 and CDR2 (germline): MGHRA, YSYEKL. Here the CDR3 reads CASSQVGFVGRDTYNEQFF. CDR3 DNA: TGCGCCAGCAGCCAAGTGGGTTTCGTCGGGAGGGATACCTACAATGAGCAGTTCTTC.

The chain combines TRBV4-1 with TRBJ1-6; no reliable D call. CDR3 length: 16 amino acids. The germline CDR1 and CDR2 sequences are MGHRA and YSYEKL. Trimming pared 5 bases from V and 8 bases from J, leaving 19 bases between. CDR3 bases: TGCGCCAGCAGCTTAACCCCCGGCGCCACTGATTCACCCCTCCACTTT. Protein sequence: CASSLTPGATDSPLHF.

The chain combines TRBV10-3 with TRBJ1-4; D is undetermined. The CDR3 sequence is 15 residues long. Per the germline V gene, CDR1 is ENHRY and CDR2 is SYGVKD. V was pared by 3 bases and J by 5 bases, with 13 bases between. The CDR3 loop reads CAISEGGSQNEKLFF. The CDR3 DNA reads TGTGCCATCAGTGAAGGAGGGAGCCAGAATGAAAAACTGTTTTTT.

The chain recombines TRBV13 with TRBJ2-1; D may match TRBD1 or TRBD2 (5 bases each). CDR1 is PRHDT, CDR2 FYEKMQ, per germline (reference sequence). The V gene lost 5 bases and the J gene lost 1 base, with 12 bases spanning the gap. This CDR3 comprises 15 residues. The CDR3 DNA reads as TGTGCCAGCAGCAACCAGGGAGAATCCTACAATGAGCAGTTCTTC. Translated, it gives CASSNQGESYNEQFF.

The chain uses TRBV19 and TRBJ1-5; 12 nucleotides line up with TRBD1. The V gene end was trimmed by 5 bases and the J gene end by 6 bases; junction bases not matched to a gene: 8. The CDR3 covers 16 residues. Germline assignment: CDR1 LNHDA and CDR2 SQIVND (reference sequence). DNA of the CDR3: TGTGCCAGTAGTGCACCGGGACAGGGGGCAGGTCAGCCCCAGCATTTT. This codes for CASSAPGQGAGQPQHF.

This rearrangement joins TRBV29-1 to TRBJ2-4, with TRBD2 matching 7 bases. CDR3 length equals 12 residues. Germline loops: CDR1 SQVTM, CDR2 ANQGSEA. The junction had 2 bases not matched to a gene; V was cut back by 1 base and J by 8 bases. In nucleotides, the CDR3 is TGCAGCGTTGAAGGGGAGGGCTACATTCAGTACTTC. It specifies CSVEGEGYIQYF. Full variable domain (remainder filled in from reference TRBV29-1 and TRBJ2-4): SAVISQKPSRDICQRGTSLTIQCQVDSQVTMMFWYRQQPGQSLTLIATANQGSEATYESGFVIDKFPISRPNLTFSTLTVSNMSPEDSSIYLCSVEGEGYIQYFGAGTRLSVL.

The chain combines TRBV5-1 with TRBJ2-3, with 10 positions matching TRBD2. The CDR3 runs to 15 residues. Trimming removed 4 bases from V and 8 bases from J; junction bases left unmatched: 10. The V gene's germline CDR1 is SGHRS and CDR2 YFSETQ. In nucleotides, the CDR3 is TGCGCCAGCAGCCCCGCTAGCGGGAGTGGAGGTACGCAGTATTTT. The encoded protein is CASSPASGSGGTQYF.

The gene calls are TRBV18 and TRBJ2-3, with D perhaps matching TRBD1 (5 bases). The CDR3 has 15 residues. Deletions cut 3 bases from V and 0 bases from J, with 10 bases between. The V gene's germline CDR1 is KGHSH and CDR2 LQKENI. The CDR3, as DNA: TGTGCCAGCTCACCTCGACAGTCCAGCACAGATACGCAGTATTTT. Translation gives CASSPRQSSTDTQYF.

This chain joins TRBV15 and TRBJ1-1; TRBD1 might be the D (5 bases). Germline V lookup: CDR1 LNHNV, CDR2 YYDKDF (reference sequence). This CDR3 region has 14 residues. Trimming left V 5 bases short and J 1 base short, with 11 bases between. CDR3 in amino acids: CATSESQGNTEAFF. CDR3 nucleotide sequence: TGTGCCACCAGCGAAAGTCAGGGGAACACTGAAGCTTTCTTT.

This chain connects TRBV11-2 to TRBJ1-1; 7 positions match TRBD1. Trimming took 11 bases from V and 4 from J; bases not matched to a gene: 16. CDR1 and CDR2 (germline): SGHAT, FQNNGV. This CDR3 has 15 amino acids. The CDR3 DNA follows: TGTGCCGGCATCTCAGATCTCCAGGGGGTCACTGAAGCTTTCTTT. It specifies CAGISDLQGVTEAFF.

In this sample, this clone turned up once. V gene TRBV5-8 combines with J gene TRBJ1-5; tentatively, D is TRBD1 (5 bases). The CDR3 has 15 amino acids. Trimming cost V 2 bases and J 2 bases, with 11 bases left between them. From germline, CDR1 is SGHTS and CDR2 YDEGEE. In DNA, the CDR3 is TGTGCCAGCAGCTTTAGTAGGGGAGGCAATCAGCCCCAGCATTTT. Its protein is CASSFSRGGNQPQHF.

As DNA, the CDR3 is TGTGCCAGCAGCTTAGTGGAGACCCAGTACTTC. This sequence encodes CASSLVETQYF. The chain is built from TRBV11-1 and TRBJ2-5, with unresolved D. Trimming pared 1 base from V and 5 bases from J, leaving 2 bases between. The CDR3 is 11 residues long. Germline assignment: CDR1 SGHAT and CDR2 FQDESV (reference sequence).

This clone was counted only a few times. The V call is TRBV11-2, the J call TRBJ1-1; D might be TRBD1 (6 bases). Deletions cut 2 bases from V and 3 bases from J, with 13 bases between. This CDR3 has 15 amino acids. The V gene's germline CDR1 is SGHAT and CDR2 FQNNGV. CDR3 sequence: CASSLQQGGDTEAFF. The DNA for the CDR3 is TGTGCCAGCAGCTTACAACAGGGAGGGGACACTGAAGCTTTCTTT.

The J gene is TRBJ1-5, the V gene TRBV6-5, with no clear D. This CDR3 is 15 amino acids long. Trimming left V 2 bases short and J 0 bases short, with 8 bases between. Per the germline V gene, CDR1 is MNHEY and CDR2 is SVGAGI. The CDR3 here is CASSYHLTSNQPQHF. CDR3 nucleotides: TGTGCCAGCAGTTACCACCTTACTAGCAATCAGCCCCAGCATTTT.

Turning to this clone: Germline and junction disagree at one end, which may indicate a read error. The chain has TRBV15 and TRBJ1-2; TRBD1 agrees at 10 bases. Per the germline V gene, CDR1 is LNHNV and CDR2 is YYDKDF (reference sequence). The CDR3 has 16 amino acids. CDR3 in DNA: TGTGCCACCAGCAGAGGTGGGACAGGGGAGATCTATGACTACACCTTC. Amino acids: CATSRGGTGEIYDYTF.